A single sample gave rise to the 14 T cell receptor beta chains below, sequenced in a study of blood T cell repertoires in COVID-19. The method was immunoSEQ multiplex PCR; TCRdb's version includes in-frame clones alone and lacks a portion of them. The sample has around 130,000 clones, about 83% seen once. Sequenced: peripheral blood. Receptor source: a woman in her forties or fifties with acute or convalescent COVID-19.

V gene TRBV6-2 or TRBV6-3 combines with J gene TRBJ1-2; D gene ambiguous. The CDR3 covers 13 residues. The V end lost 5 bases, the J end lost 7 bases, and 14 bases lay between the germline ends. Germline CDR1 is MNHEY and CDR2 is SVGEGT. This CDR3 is CASSPRVVSGYTF. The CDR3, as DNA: TGTGCCAGCAGTCCCCGGGTGGTGAGTGGCTACACCTTC.

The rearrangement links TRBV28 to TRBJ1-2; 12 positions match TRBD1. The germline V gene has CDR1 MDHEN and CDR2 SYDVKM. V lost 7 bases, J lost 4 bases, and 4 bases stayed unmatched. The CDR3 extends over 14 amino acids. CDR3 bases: TGTGCCAGCACGGAGGGACAGGGGGCCTATGGCTACACCTTC. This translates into CASTEGQGAYGYTF.

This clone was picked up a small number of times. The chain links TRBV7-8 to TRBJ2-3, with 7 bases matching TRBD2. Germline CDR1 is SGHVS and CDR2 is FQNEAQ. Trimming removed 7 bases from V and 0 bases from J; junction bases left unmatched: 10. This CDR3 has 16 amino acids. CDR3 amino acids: CASTDYSGQSTDTQYF. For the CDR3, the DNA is TGTGCCAGCACCGACTATAGCGGGCAAAGCACAGATACGCAGTATTTT.

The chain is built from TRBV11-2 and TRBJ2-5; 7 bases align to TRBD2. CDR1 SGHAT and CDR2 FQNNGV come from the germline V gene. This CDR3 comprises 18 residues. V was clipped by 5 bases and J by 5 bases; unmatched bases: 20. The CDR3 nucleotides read TGTGCCAGCAGCCTGGGGGGGTCCTCACTCTTACACGGGGAGACCCAGTACTTC. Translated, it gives CASSLGGSSLLHGETQYF. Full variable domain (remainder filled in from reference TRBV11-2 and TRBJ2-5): EAGVAQSPRYKIIEKRQSVAFWCNPISGHATLYWYQQILGQGPKLLIQFQNNGVVDDSQLPKDRFSAERLKGVDSTLKIQPAKLEDSAVYLCASSLGGSSLLHGETQYFGPGTRLLVL.

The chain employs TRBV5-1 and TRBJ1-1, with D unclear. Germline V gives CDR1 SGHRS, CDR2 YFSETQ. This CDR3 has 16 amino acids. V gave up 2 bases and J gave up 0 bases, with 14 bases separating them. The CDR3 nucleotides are TGCGCCAGCAGCTTTTTCGGGAGGACCTTGAACACTGAAGCTTTCTTT. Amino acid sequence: CASSFFGRTLNTEAFF. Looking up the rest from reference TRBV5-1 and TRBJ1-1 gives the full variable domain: KAGVTQTPRYLIKTRGQQVTLSCSPISGHRSVSWYQQTPGQGLQFLFEYFSETQRNKGNFPGRFSGRQFSNSRSEMNVSTLELGDSALYLCASSFFGRTLNTEAFFGQGTRLTVV.

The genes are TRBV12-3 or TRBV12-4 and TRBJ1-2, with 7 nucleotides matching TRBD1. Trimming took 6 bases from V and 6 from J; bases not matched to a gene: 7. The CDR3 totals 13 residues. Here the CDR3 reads CASSRYTGDGYTF. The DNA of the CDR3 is TGTGCCAGCAGCCGATACACAGGGGATGGCTACACCTTC.

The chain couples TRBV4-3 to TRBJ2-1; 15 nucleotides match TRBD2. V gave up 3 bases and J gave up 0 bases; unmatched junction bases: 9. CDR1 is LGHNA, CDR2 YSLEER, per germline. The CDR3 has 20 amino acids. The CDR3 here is CASSQTGLAGGPASYNEQFF. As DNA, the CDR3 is TGCGCCAGCAGCCAGACTGGACTAGCGGGGGGGCCCGCCTCCTACAATGAGCAGTTCTTC.

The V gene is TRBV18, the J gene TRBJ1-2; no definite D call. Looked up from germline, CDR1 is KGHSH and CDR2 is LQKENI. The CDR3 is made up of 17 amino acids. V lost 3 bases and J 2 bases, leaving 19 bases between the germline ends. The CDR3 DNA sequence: TGTGCCAGCTCACCCGGAAGTGGGCGGGTGGCCAACTATGGCTACACCTTC. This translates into CASSPGSGRVANYGYTF.

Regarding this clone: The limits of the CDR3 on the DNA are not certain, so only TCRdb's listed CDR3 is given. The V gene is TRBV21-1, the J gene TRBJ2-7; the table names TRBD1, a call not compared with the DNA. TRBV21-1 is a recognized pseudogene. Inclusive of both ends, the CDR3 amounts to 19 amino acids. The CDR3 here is CASSLWGDGTGDSSREQYF.

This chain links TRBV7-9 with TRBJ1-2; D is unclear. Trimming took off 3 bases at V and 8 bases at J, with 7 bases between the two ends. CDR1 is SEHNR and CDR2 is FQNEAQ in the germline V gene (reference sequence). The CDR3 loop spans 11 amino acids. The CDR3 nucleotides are TGTGCCAGCAGCTTGAATCGGGGCTACACCTTC. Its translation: CASSLNRGYTF. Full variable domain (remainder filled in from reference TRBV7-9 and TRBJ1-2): DTGVSQNPRHKITKRGQNVTFRCDPISEHNRLYWYRQTLGQGPEFLTYFQNEAQLEKSRLLSDRFSAERPKGSFSTLEIQRTEQGDSAMYLCASSLNRGYTFGSGTRLTVV.

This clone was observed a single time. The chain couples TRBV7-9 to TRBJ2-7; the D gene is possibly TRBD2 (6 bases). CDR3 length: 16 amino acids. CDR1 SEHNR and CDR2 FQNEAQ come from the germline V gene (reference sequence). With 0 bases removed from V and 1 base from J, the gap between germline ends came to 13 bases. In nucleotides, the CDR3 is TGTGCCAGCAGCTTAGCGCTGGGGGGAGTTTCCTACGAGCAGTACTTC. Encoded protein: CASSLALGGVSYEQYF. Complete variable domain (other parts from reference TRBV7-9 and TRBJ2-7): DTGVSQNPRHKITKRGQNVTFRCDPISEHNRLYWYRQTLGQGPEFLTYFQNEAQLEKSRLLSDRFSAERPKGSFSTLEIQRTEQGDSAMYLCASSLALGGVSYEQYFGPGTRLTVT.

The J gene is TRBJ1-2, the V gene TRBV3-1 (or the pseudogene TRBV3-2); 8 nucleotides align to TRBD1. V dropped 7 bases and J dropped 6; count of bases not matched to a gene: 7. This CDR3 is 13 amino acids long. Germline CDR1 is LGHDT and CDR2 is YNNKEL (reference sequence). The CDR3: CASTNGGQDGYTF. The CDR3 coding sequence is TGTGCCAGCACCAATGGGGGACAGGATGGCTACACCTTC.

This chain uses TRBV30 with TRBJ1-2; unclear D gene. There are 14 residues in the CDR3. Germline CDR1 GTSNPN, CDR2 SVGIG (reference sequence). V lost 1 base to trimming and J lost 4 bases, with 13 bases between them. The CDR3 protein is CAWSEGSAIYGYTF. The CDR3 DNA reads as TGTGCCTGGAGTGAAGGCAGCGCTATCTATGGCTACACCTTC.

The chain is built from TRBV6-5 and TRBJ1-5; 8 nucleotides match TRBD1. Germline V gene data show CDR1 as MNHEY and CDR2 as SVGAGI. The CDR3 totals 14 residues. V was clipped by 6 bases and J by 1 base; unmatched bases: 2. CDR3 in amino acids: CASSQGASNQPQHF. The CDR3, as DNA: TGTGCCAGCAGCCAGGGGGCCAGCAATCAGCCCCAGCATTTT.